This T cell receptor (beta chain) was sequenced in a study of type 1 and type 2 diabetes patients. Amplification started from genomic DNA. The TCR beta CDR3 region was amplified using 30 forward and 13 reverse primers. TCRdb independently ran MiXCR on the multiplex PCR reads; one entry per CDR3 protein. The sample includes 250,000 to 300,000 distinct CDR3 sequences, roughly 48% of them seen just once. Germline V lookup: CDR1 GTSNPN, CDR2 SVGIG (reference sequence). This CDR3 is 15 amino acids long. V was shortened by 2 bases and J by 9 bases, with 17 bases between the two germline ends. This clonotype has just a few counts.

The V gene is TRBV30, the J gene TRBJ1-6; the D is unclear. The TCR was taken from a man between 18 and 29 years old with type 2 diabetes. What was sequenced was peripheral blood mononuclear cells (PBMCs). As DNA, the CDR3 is TGTGCCTGGAGTAGGTGGTCAAGGTCGGGTTCACCCCTCCACTTT. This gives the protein CAWSRWSRSGSPLHF.